These 22 T cell receptor beta chains came from one sample sequenced in a study of CD8+CD57+ T cells in acquired aplastic anemia. Individuals selected for sequencing had exhibited CD8+CD57+ cell expansion on flow cytometry. The use of genomic DNA as template underpinned the TCR beta VDJ and CDR3 profiling. TCRdb re-called the reads through MiXCR, storing one row per CDR3 protein. The sample consists of about 200,000 distinct CDR3 sequences, about 62% of them appearing once. Sequencing was carried out using sorted CD4+, CD8+, or CD8+CD57+ T cells (not recorded which) from PBMCs. These receptor sequences come from a human donor with aplastic anemia.

The chain carries TRBV7-4 and TRBJ2-4; 11 bases align to TRBD2. Germline V gene data show CDR1 as SGHVT and CDR2 as SQSDAQ. The V gene end was trimmed by 5 bases and the J gene end by 1 base; junction bases not matched to a gene: 7. The CDR3 covers 17 residues. The CDR3 DNA follows: TGTGCCAGCAGCCTCCAATCTAGCGGGGGGGCCAAAAACATTCAGTACTTC. It translates to CASSLQSSGGAKNIQYF. The whole variable domain, remainder taken from reference TRBV7-4 and TRBJ2-4, is GAGVSQSPRYKVAKRGRDVALRCDSISGHVTLYWYRQTLGQGSEVLTYSQSDAQRDKSGRPSGRFSAERPERSVSTLKIQRTEQGDSAVYLCASSLQSSGGAKNIQYFGAGTRLSVL.

The table lists this clonotype with a few counts. This may stem from a read error, because a much larger clone lies one nucleotide away. CDR3 bases: TGCAGTGCTAGTATCCCGGAGCCCACAGGTACGCAGTATTTT. Translating gives CSASIPEPTGTQYF. The chain uses TRBV20-1 and TRBJ2-3, with a weak D call TRBD1 (5 bases). The CDR3 sequence is 14 residues long. Per germline, CDR1 DFQATT and CDR2 SNEGSKA (reference sequence).

This clonotype has only a few counts. This chain connects TRBV25-1 to TRBJ1-2; no clear D. Germline V gene lookup returns CDR1 MGHDK and CDR2 SYGVNS. The CDR3 totals 12 residues. Trimming cost V 3 bases and J 4 bases, with 6 bases left between them. The CDR3 DNA sequence: TGTGCCAGCAGTGACCCTCTCTATGGCTACACCTTC. Translation: CASSDPLYGYTF.

The chain carries TRBV7-6 and TRBJ1-1, with D possibly matching TRBD1 (5 bases). The CDR3 is 11 residues long. Trimming stripped 1 base from V and 11 bases from J, with 8 bases between. Germline V gene data show CDR1 as SGHVS and CDR2 as FNYEAQ. The CDR3 DNA reads TGTGCCAGCAGCTTAGGAGGGGTTGCTTTCTTT. Translating gives CASSLGGVAFF.

This clonotype was observed a few times. The rearrangement uses TRBV7-8 and TRBJ2-7; the match to TRBD1 covers 7 bases. CDR1 and CDR2 from the germline V gene are SGHVS and FQNEAQ. V trimming: 4 bases; J trimming: 7 bases; junction bases outside the gene matches: 4. The CDR3 extends over 12 amino acids. The CDR3 protein is CASSYLQGEQYF. In DNA form, the CDR3 reads TGTGCCAGCAGCTACCTACAGGGGGAGCAGTACTTC.

This chain joins TRBV15 and TRBJ2-5, with 7 bases identical to TRBD1. The CDR3 contains 13 residues. In germline, CDR1 is LNHNV, CDR2 YYDKDF (reference sequence). With V trimmed by 2 bases and J by 7 bases, 4 bases remained unmatched. The CDR3 here is CATSRPGGRTQYF. In DNA, the CDR3 is TGTGCCACCAGCAGACCAGGGGGTAGGACCCAGTACTTC.

V gene TRBV11-3 combines with J gene TRBJ1-1, with unresolved D. Germline CDR1 and CDR2: SGHNT and YENEEA. CDR3 length equals 13 residues. Trimming shortened V by 0 bases and J by 9 bases, and 11 bases separated the two germline ends. This CDR3 is CASSLDMTSQAFF. Here the CDR3 DNA reads TGTGCCAGCAGCTTAGATATGACAAGTCAAGCTTTCTTT.

The chain joins TRBV29-1 to TRBJ2-6; 8 bases match TRBD2. With V trimmed by 6 bases and J by 0 bases, 10 bases remained unmatched. Per the germline V gene, CDR1 is SQVTM and CDR2 is ANQGSEA. The CDR3 runs to 17 residues. The chain's CDR3 is CSVRLAPMGSGANVLTF. The CDR3 DNA follows: TGCAGCGTGAGACTAGCGCCCATGGGCTCTGGGGCCAACGTCCTGACTTTC.

A word on this clonotype: A much larger clonotype is one base distant, so this may be a read error. This chain joins TRBV7-9 and TRBJ2-1; TRBD1 or TRBD2 may be the D gene (6 bases each). The CDR3 consists of 17 residues. CDR1 is SEHNR, CDR2 FQNEAQ, per germline (reference sequence). The CDR3 nucleotides are TGTGCCTGCAGCTTGAAGGCGCTGGGGGGCGCCCACAATGAGCAGTTCTTC. As protein: CACSLKALGGAHNEQFF.

In its sample, this clonotype was seen a few times. V gene TRBV20-1 combines with J gene TRBJ2-1; TRBD2 agrees at 7 bases. From germline, CDR1 is DFQATT and CDR2 SNEGSKA (reference sequence). This CDR3 has 14 residues. J lost 2 bases, V lost 5 bases, and 6 bases had no gene match. This chain's CDR3 is CSAWSGLAYNEQFF. The CDR3 bases are TGCAGTGCTTGGAGTGGACTAGCCTACAATGAGCAGTTCTTC.

The sample holds many counts of this clonotype. The chain combines TRBV10-3 with TRBJ2-2, with D maybe TRBD2 (6 bases). In germline, CDR1 is ENHRY, CDR2 SYGVKD. Trimming removed 8 bases from V and 7 bases from J, with 20 bases in between. This CDR3 spans 15 amino acids. The CDR3 DNA reads as TGTGCCATCGGCGAGGGGAGGTTGTTGGGCGGGGAGCTGTTTTTT. It yields the protein CAIGEGRLLGGELFF.

The chain uses TRBV2 and TRBJ2-1; D may be TRBD2 (6 bases). Deletions cut 8 bases from V and 9 bases from J, with 14 bases between. CDR1 and CDR2 (germline): SNHLY, FYNNEI. The CDR3 spans 12 residues. The CDR3 DNA is TGTGCCAGCGGCGTAGAGGGAGGTGAGCAGTTCTTC. The encoded protein is CASGVEGGEQFF. Using reference TRBV2 and TRBJ2-1 for the parts outside the CDR3, the full variable domain is EPEVTQTPSHQVTQMGQEVILRCVPISNHLYFYWYRQILGQKVEFLVSFYNNEISEKSEIFDDQFSVERPDGSNFTLKIRSTKLEDSAMYFCASGVEGGEQFFGPGTRLTVL.

This clonotype occurred a few times. The chain links TRBV5-5 to TRBJ1-1; no firm D call. This CDR3 comprises 13 residues. Germline-derived CDR1 and CDR2 are SGHKS and YYEKEE (reference sequence). Trimming took off 0 bases at V and 5 bases at J, with 8 bases between the two ends. The CDR3 DNA reads as TGTGCCAGCAGCTTGGACATTGGGACTGAAGCTTTCTTT. This encodes CASSLDIGTEAFF.

V usage is TRBV12-3 or TRBV12-4 and J usage is TRBJ2-1; perhaps TRBD2 as D (5 bases). Trimming left V 6 bases short and J 8 bases short, with 14 bases between. This CDR3 is 13 amino acids long. The CDR3 spells CASRTRGNYEQFF. CDR3 DNA: TGTGCCAGCAGGACGAGAGGGAACTATGAGCAGTTCTTC.

The chain couples TRBV10-3 to TRBJ2-3; 7 nucleotides align to TRBD2. The V gene end was trimmed by 9 bases and the J gene end by 0 bases; junction bases not matched to a gene: 9. CDR1 is ENHRY, CDR2 SYGVKD, per germline. There are 15 residues in the CDR3. CDR3 sequence: CAIGAGRGSTDTQYF. CDR3 bases: TGTGCCATTGGAGCGGGGCGGGGAAGCACAGATACGCAGTATTTT.

This clonotype was observed at least ten times. The CDR3 coding sequence is TGCGCCAGCAGCCCCAGCCCGGGACAGGTATGGTCCGGGAGATATGTCGAGCAGTACTTC. This encodes CASSPSPGQVWSGRYVEQYF. This chain connects TRBV5-1 to TRBJ2-7; 8 bases map to TRBD1. CDR3 length: 20 residues. The V segment lost 4 bases and the J segment 6 bases; nucleotides outside the gene matches: 27. Germline V gene data show CDR1 as SGHRS and CDR2 as YFSETQ.

The rearrangement links TRBV2 to TRBJ2-3; tentatively, D is TRBD2 (6 bases). This CDR3 is built from 13 residues. The V end lost 3 bases, the J end lost 6 bases, and 10 bases lay between the germline ends. Germline CDR1 and CDR2: SNHLY and FYNNEI. CDR3 nucleotide sequence: TGTGCCAGCAGTGATGGGGGGTCTGATACGCAGTATTTT. It is translated as CASSDGGSDTQYF.

This clonotype was recorded a few times. V and J are TRBV20-1 and TRBJ2-7; D is ambiguous. Germline V CDR1 and CDR2: DFQATT, SNEGSKA (reference sequence). This CDR3 is 12 amino acids long. Trimming removed 3 bases from V and 2 bases from J, with 8 bases in between. The CDR3 coding sequence is TGCAGTGCTAGCTTCAGACCCTACGAGCAGTACTTC. This codes for CSASFRPYEQYF.

Concerning this clonotype: The CDR3 end shows no conserved phenylalanine or tryptophan, and so a read error is likely. This chain connects TRBV7-9 to TRBJ2-5; TRBD1 aligns across 7 bases. V shed 4 bases, J shed 2 bases, and the junction held 4 bases outside the gene matches. This CDR3 has 14 residues. CDR1 is SEHNR, CDR2 FQNEAQ, per germline (reference sequence). The CDR3 here is CASSSRDRQETQYL. CDR3 sequence (DNA): TGTGCCAGCAGCTCCAGGGACAGACAAGAGACCCAGTACCTC.

The V gene is TRBV7-2, the J gene TRBJ1-5, with TRBD1 as a possible D gene (6 bases). Trimming cost V 1 base and J 0 bases, with 10 bases left between them. CDR1 is SGHTA and CDR2 is FQGNSA in the germline V gene. CDR3 length: 16 amino acids. The CDR3 sequence: CASSLGGLYSNQPQHF. The DNA for the CDR3 is TGTGCCAGCAGCTTAGGGGGGCTTTATAGCAATCAGCCCCAGCATTTT.

This clonotype was seen many times. This chain joins TRBV5-6 and TRBJ2-3; 7 bases are a match to TRBD1. Germline V gives CDR1 SGHDT, CDR2 YYEEEE. V shed 2 bases and J 1 base; nucleotides not matched to a gene: 7. The CDR3 is made up of 16 amino acids. This chain's CDR3 is CASSFPTGQGTDTQYF. CDR3 DNA sequence: TGTGCCAGCAGCTTTCCAACCGGACAGGGCACAGATACGCAGTATTTT. The whole variable domain, filled in from reference TRBV5-6 and TRBJ2-3, reads DAGVTQSPTHLIKTRGQQVTLRCSPKSGHDTVSWYQQALGQGPQFIFQYYEEEERQRGNFPDRFSGHQFPNYSSELNVNALLLGDSALYLCASSFPTGQGTDTQYFGPGTRLTVL.

This rearrangement joins TRBV19 to TRBJ1-5; D is undetermined. The CDR3 has 12 amino acids. The ends were cut back, 3 bases at V and 6 bases at J, with 6 bases in the middle. Germline V lookup: CDR1 LNHDA, CDR2 SQIVND (reference sequence). CDR3 region: CASSMIAQPQHF. The CDR3 DNA is TGTGCCAGTAGTATGATAGCTCAGCCCCAGCATTTT.